Here is one T cell receptor (beta chain) with its context. The antigen is not known. These data come from a study of T-cell memory formation after mild COVID-19. Study-wide context: Largely donor-specific TCR clusters were found.

Study-wide findings and caveats: Cross-reactive memory apparently joined, as some responding clones appeared in pre-infection memory.

Germline-derived CDR1 and CDR2 are ENHRY and SYGVKD. Losses at the gene ends were 3 bases for V and 8 bases for J; bases not matched to a gene: 7. This CDR3 is 17 amino acids long. TCRdb processed the 5' RACE reads anew with MiXCR; each CDR3 protein has one entry. The sample lists over 120,000 distinct CDR3 sequences; around 27% were seen once. Source material: PBMCs or a T cell subset sorted from them (not recorded which). The chain couples TRBV10-3 to TRBJ2-1; 16 bases fit TRBD2. This TCR was recovered from an adult woman who had mild COVID-19 (a few samples of this study predate the infection). Cell type and time point are not known. CDR3 sequence (DNA): TGTGCCATCAGTGACCCGGGACTAGCGGGAGGGCTCGATGAGCAGTTCTTC. Translated: CAISDPGLAGGLDEQFF.